One sample yielded the 14 T cell receptor beta chains listed below, sequenced in a study of T-cell reconstitution after alpha-beta-depleted transplantation in children. Unique molecular identifiers featured in how the TCRbeta library was prepared. MiXCR, run by TCRdb on the PCR reads, gives a single entry per CDR3 protein. The sample includes a few hundred thousand distinct CDR3 sequences, 10% to 13% of them seen just once. Sequenced material: PBMCs from the stem cell graft donor, taken from the stem cell graft. All receptors derive from a human donor who donated a stem cell graft to a child with acute lymphoblastic leukemia.

This clonotype was seen more than once but under ten times. This sequence joins TRBV7-2 and TRBJ1-2, with no clear D. CDR1 and CDR2 (germline): SGHTA, FQGNSA. Trimming removed 5 bases from V and 5 bases from J, with 3 bases in between. The CDR3 spans 10 residues. The CDR3 spells CASSVYGYTF. The CDR3 nucleotides read TGTGCCAGCAGCGTATATGGCTACACCTTC. Variable domain in full (rest from reference TRBV7-2 and TRBJ1-2): GAGVSQSPSNKVTEKGKDVELRCDPISGHTALYWYRQSLGQGLEFLIYFQGNSAPDKSGLPSDRFSAERTGGSVSTLTIQRTQQEDSAVYLCASSVYGYTFGSGTRLTVV.

The chain joins TRBV7-2 to TRBJ2-7; 7 bases are shared with TRBD2. Looked up from germline, CDR1 is SGHTA and CDR2 is FQGNSA. CDR3 size: 14 residues. V was clipped by 11 bases and J by 4 bases; unmatched bases: 14. In DNA form, the CDR3 reads TGTGCCTCCTCCCGGGCGGGAGATGGTTACGAGCAGTACTTC. Encoded protein: CASSRAGDGYEQYF.

This clonotype was recorded a few times. V is TRBV7-9 and J is TRBJ1-1; D gene ambiguous. Between the trimmed V and J ends, which lost 2 bases and 6 bases, there was a span of 4 bases. The CDR3 consists of 11 residues. CDR1 and CDR2 from the germline V gene are SEHNR and FQNEAQ (reference sequence). CDR3 region: CASSLFPEAFF. In DNA form, the CDR3 reads TGTGCCAGCAGCTTATTTCCTGAAGCTTTCTTT.

This clonotype occurred a few times. The chain is built from TRBV7-6 and TRBJ2-1; D is unresolved. The CDR3 extends over 15 amino acids. CDR1 SGHVS and CDR2 FNYEAQ come from the germline V gene. Trimming pared 5 bases from V and 8 bases from J, leaving 19 bases between. CDR3: CASSPGVNSHDEQFF. The CDR3 DNA is TGTGCCAGCAGCCCCGGAGTTAATTCCCACGATGAGCAGTTCTTC. The full variable domain, its missing parts supplied by reference TRBV7-6 and TRBJ2-1, is GAGVSQSPRYKVTKRGQDVALRCDPISGHVSLYWYRQALGQGPEFLTYFNYEAQQDKSGLPNDRFSAERPEGSISTLTIQRTEQRDSAMYRCASSPGVNSHDEQFFGPGTRLTVL.

Only a few counts were recorded for this clonotype. The V gene is TRBV7-2, the J gene TRBJ2-5; 9 bases map to TRBD1. Germline CDR1 SGHTA, CDR2 FQGNSA. With V trimmed by 5 bases and J by 2 bases, 3 bases remained unmatched. The CDR3 contains 14 residues. The CDR3 DNA is TGTGCCAGCAGCAACGACAGGGGGCAAGAGACCCAGTACTTC. Encoded protein: CASSNDRGQETQYF.

This clonotype has more than one count but fewer than ten. The chain has TRBV7-2 and TRBJ2-7; D perhaps matches TRBD2 (6 bases). V gave up 1 base and J gave up 6 bases, with 13 bases separating them. CDR1 and CDR2 from the germline V gene are SGHTA and FQGNSA. The CDR3 loop spans 14 amino acids. The CDR3 coding sequence is TGTGCCAGCAGCTTAGGCGGGATAGCGCGCGAGCAGTACTTC. It translates to CASSLGGIAREQYF.

This clonotype occurred many times. The J gene is TRBJ2-3, the V gene TRBV29-1; D ambiguous. CDR1 is SQVTM, CDR2 ANQGSEA, per germline. The CDR3 runs 11 residues. V lost 6 bases and J 4 bases, leaving 8 bases between the germline ends. The CDR3 region has the DNA TGCAGCGTACTTAGGGCAGATACGCAGTATTTT. Its translation: CSVLRADTQYF.

This clonotype was found a few times. The chain is built from TRBV18 and TRBJ2-5; perhaps TRBD2 as D (6 bases). Looked up from germline, CDR1 is KGHSH and CDR2 is LQKENI. The CDR3 covers 13 residues. The V end lost 4 bases, the J end lost 5 bases, and 11 bases lay between the germline ends. The CDR3 sequence: CASSQRGAETQYF. CDR3 in DNA: TGTGCCAGCTCACAACGCGGGGCGGAGACCCAGTACTTC.

The rearrangement uses TRBV4-1 and TRBJ2-7, with 7 bases that match TRBD1. The CDR3 totals 15 residues. Germline assignment: CDR1 MGHRA and CDR2 YSYEKL. The V and J ends lost 4 bases and 2 bases, in that order; junction bases with no gene match: 8. The CDR3 protein is CASSPYRGSTYEQYF. The CDR3 nucleotides are TGCGCCAGCAGCCCCTACAGGGGAAGTACCTACGAGCAGTACTTC.

V is TRBV25-1 and J is TRBJ2-7; D gene unclear. The CDR3 runs 13 residues. V lost 1 base, J lost 5 bases, and 9 bases lay in between. Germline V gene sequence: CDR1 MGHDK, CDR2 SYGVNS. The CDR3 region is CASSEFTDNEQYF. CDR3 sequence (DNA): TGTGCCAGCAGTGAATTCACAGATAACGAGCAGTACTTC.

This clonotype was seen only a few times. The chain carries TRBV12-3 or TRBV12-4 and TRBJ2-1; D may be TRBD1 (5 bases). This CDR3 comprises 16 residues. V was clipped by 5 bases and J by 0 bases, with 14 bases between them. The CDR3 reads CASSLPSDSSYNEQFF. In DNA, the CDR3 is TGTGCCAGCAGTCTCCCATCCGACAGCTCCTACAATGAGCAGTTCTTC.

This clonotype was seen only a few times. The chain employs TRBV7-2 and TRBJ1-1; D might be TRBD1 (5 bases). Trimming cost V 7 bases and J 4 bases, with 22 bases left between them. Per germline, CDR1 SGHTA and CDR2 FQGNSA. CDR3 size: 16 residues. The DNA of the CDR3 is TGTGCCAGCAACCGGAGGGGACGGCCCGCTAGCACTGAAGCTTTCTTT. It translates to CASNRRGRPASTEAFF. The full variable domain, with the rest looked up from reference TRBV7-2 and TRBJ1-1, is GAGVSQSPSNKVTEKGKDVELRCDPISGHTALYWYRQSLGQGLEFLIYFQGNSAPDKSGLPSDRFSAERTGGSVSTLTIQRTQQEDSAVYLCASNRRGRPASTEAFFGQGTRLTVV.

The CDR3 coding sequence is TGCGCCAGCAGCTCCCCGGGGACGGAGGGCTACGAGCAGTACTTC. Residues: CASSSPGTEGYEQYF. The chain couples TRBV5-1 to TRBJ2-7, with D maybe TRBD2 (6 bases). Trimming stripped 3 bases from V and 3 bases from J, with 16 bases between. Germline CDR1 is SGHRS and CDR2 is YFSETQ. The CDR3 is made up of 15 amino acids.

This clonotype has at least ten counts. The genes are TRBV29-1 and TRBJ1-6; TRBD1 matches at 10 bases. In germline, CDR1 is SQVTM, CDR2 ANQGSEA. The CDR3 has 13 amino acids. V trimming: 6 bases; J trimming: 6 bases; junction bases outside the gene matches: 2. In DNA, the CDR3 is TGCAGCGTGGGGGACAGGGGTAATTCACCCCTCCACTTT. Residues: CSVGDRGNSPLHF.